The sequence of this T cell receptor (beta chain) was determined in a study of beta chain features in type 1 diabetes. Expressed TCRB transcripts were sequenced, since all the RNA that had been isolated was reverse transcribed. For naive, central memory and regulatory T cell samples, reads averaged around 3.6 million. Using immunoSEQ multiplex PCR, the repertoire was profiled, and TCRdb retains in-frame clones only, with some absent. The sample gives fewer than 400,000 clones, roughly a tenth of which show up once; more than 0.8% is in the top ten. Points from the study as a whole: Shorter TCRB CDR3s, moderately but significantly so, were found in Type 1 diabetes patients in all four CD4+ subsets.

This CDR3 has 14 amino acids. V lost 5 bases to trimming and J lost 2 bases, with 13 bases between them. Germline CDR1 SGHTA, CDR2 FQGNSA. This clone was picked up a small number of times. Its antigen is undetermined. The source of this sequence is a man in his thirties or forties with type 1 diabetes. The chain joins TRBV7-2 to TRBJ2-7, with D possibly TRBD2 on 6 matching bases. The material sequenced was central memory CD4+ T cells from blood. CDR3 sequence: CASSPPGVPYEQYF. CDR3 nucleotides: TGTGCCAGCAGCCCTCCGGGGGTCCCCTACGAGCAGTACTTC.